This passage covers 17 T cell receptor beta chains from one sample sequenced in a study of blood T cell repertoires in COVID-19. Produced via immunoSEQ multiplex PCR; TCRdb's table is partial and in-frame only. The table records 100,000 to 120,000 clones, 76% of them present only once. Sequencing was done on a sample of peripheral blood. These receptors originate from a woman older than 75 with acute or convalescent COVID-19.

This chain joins TRBV7-2 and TRBJ2-7, with D perhaps matching TRBD1 (5 bases). CDR1 SGHTA and CDR2 FQGNSA come from the germline V gene. The V end lost 5 bases, the J end lost 4 bases, and 18 bases lay between the germline ends. The CDR3 is 15 residues long. The CDR3 DNA reads as TGTGCCAGCAGCATCGGACCCCAGGGCTTATACGAGCAGTACTTC. Amino acid sequence: CASSIGPQGLYEQYF.

The chain recombines TRBV12-3 or TRBV12-4 with TRBJ2-1, with D perhaps TRBD1 (5 bases). Trimming cost V 6 bases and J 10 bases, with 13 bases left between them. This CDR3 has 12 amino acids. Here the CDR3 reads CASSRTPVEQFF. The CDR3 DNA reads TGTGCCAGCAGCCGGACACCTGTGGAGCAGTTCTTC.

This clone was detected only a few times. J is TRBJ1-2 and V is TRBV10-2, with 7 bases lining up with TRBD1. Germline CDR1 reads WSHSY; CDR2 reads SAAADI. The CDR3 sequence is 17 residues long. V was pared by 3 bases and J by 4 bases, with 14 bases of the junction left unmatched. CDR3 sequence: CASSENRDSPNRYGYTF. DNA of the CDR3: TGCGCCAGCAGTGAAAACCGGGACAGTCCCAATCGCTATGGCTACACCTTC.

The chain is built from TRBV7-2 and TRBJ2-5, with TRBD2 matching over 7 bases. Germline loops: CDR1 SGHTA, CDR2 FQGNSA. Trimming at V came to 3 bases and at J to 2 bases, leaving 9 bases not matched to a gene. The CDR3 covers 16 residues. The CDR3: CASSFLSSGPQETQYF. CDR3 DNA: TGTGCCAGCAGCTTTCTGTCTAGCGGTCCACAAGAGACCCAGTACTTC.

V and J are TRBV6-5 and TRBJ1-3, with D perhaps TRBD1 (5 bases). Germline values: CDR1 MNHEY, CDR2 SVGAGI. The CDR3 sequence is 13 residues long. V gave up 4 bases and J gave up 3 bases, with 7 bases separating them. This chain's CDR3 is CASSFQGGNTIYF. The CDR3 DNA follows: TGTGCCAGCAGTTTCCAGGGTGGAAACACCATATATTTT.

This rearrangement joins TRBV5-6 to TRBJ1-5, with 9 bases fitting TRBD1. CDR1 is SGHDT, CDR2 YYEEEE, per germline. Trimming removed 0 bases from V and 7 bases from J; junction bases left unmatched: 5. The length of the CDR3 is 15 residues. CDR3 nucleotides: TGTGCCAGCAGCTTGGGGACAGGGGTTTCACAGCCCCAGCATTTT. Amino acids: CASSLGTGVSQPQHF.

The chain couples TRBV7-9 to TRBJ1-1; D possibly corresponds to TRBD1 (6 bases). The CDR3 spans 13 residues. With 6 bases removed from V and 5 bases from J, the gap between germline ends came to 13 bases. Germline V CDR1 and CDR2: SEHNR, FQNEAQ (reference sequence). In nucleotides, the CDR3 is TGTGCCAGCAGGTCACAGGGAGGGACTGAAGCTTTCTTT. This codes for CASRSQGGTEAFF.

This chain links TRBV27 with TRBJ2-2, with TRBD2 identical over 9 bases. Germline V lookup: CDR1 MNHEY, CDR2 SMNVEV (reference sequence). CDR3 size: 17 residues. The V gene end was trimmed by 5 bases and the J gene end by 0 bases; junction bases not matched to a gene: 7. The CDR3, as DNA: TGTGCCAGCAGTCCCATCCGCGGGGGGGCGAACACCGGGGAGCTGTTTTTT. This sequence encodes CASSPIRGGANTGELFF.

Concerning this clone: Other DNA variants within this sample encode the same CDR3. The V and J genes are TRBV2 and TRBJ1-5; 8 bases agree with TRBD1. This CDR3 contains 15 residues. V lost 4 bases to trimming and J lost 0 bases; unmatched junction nucleotides: 2. CDR1 and CDR2 from the germline V gene are SNHLY and FYNNEI. For the CDR3, the DNA is TGTGCCAGCAGTGGTGACAGGGGTAGCAATCAGCCCCAGCATTTT. Translating gives CASSGDRGSNQPQHF. Based on the CDR3 plus reference TRBV2 and TRBJ1-5, the full variable domain is EPEVTQTPSHQVTQMGQEVILRCVPISNHLYFYWYRQILGQKVEFLVSFYNNEISEKSEIFDDQFSVERPDGSNFTLKIRSTKLEDSAMYFCASSGDRGSNQPQHFGDGTRLSIL.

This clone has a handful of counts. This chain connects TRBV28 to TRBJ1-4; D uncertain. Germline-derived CDR1 and CDR2 are MDHEN and SYDVKM. The V and J ends lost 3 bases and 8 bases respectively, with 16 bases between them. CDR3 length: 15 residues. CDR3 sequence reads: CASSFRGATEEKLFF. Written as DNA, the CDR3 is TGTGCCAGCAGTTTTCGAGGAGCAACGGAGGAAAAACTGTTTTTT.

The chain's CDR3 is CASSLQGEDYGYTF. Written as DNA, the CDR3 is TGCGCCAGCAGCTTGCAGGGGGAAGACTATGGCTACACCTTC. This rearrangement joins TRBV5-1 to TRBJ1-2, with 7 bases lining up with TRBD1. This CDR3 spans 14 amino acids. V gave up 1 base and J gave up 3 bases; unmatched junction bases: 3. CDR1 SGHRS and CDR2 YFSETQ come from the germline V gene.

The gene calls are TRBV18 and TRBJ2-7; 8 bases fit TRBD1. The CDR3 is 15 residues long. V lost 1 base, J lost 2 bases, and 4 bases stayed unmatched. Germline CDR1 is KGHSH and CDR2 is LQKENI. CDR3 sequence reads: CASSPQGQAAYEQYF. The CDR3 DNA reads TGTGCCAGCTCACCACAGGGACAGGCCGCCTACGAGCAGTACTTC.

This clone was seen only once. The chain recombines TRBV14 with TRBJ2-1, with no clear D. The CDR3 contains 15 residues. Germline V lookup: CDR1 SGHDN, CDR2 FVKESK. Trimming left V 0 bases short and J 9 bases short, with 15 bases between. Here the CDR3 reads CASSQELPGVGEQFF. Here the CDR3 DNA reads TGTGCCAGCAGCCAAGAGTTGCCCGGAGTCGGTGAGCAGTTCTTC.

This clone was counted a few times. This chain connects TRBV18 to TRBJ2-2; a possible D gene is TRBD2 (5 bases). The V and J ends lost 3 bases and 7 bases respectively, with 12 bases between them. This CDR3 has 14 amino acids. The V gene's germline CDR1 is KGHSH and CDR2 LQKENI. CDR3 region: CASSPEPGIGELFF. CDR3 DNA sequence: TGTGCCAGCTCACCGGAGCCGGGGATCGGGGAGCTGTTTTTT.

The chain has TRBV30 and TRBJ1-3, with D possibly TRBD1 on 6 matching bases. This CDR3 region has 11 residues. Germline values: CDR1 GTSNPN, CDR2 SVGIG (reference sequence). V lost 8 bases, J lost 2 bases, and 7 bases lay in between. The CDR3 DNA follows: TGTGCCAGACAGGCTGGAAACACCATATATTTT. This encodes CARQAGNTIYF.

In its sample, this clone was seen many times. The chain combines TRBV6-5 with TRBJ1-5; 8 nucleotides match TRBD1. The CDR3 consists of 15 residues. The V and J ends lost 6 bases and 3 bases, in that order; junction bases with no gene match: 7. Germline V gene sequence: CDR1 MNHEY, CDR2 SVGAGI. CDR3 coding DNA: TGTGCCAGCAGGAGGGGACAGGACCCCAATCAGCCCCAGCATTTT. Protein: CASRRGQDPNQPQHF.

The chain combines TRBV3-1 (or the pseudogene TRBV3-2) with TRBJ2-5, with TRBD2 as a possible D gene (6 bases). This CDR3 spans 15 amino acids. The V end was cut by 3 bases, the J end by 2 bases, with 13 bases between. Germline CDR1 and CDR2: LGHDT and YNNKEL (reference sequence). DNA of the CDR3: TGTGCCAGCAGCCATCGGGAGAACGTTCAAGAGACCCAGTACTTC. Translating gives CASSHRENVQETQYF.